This T cell receptor (beta chain) emerged from a study of blood T cells in healthy people across ages. Germline CDR1 is SGHDN and CDR2 is FVKESK. The length of the CDR3 is 13 residues. Between the trimmed V and J ends, which lost 5 bases and 4 bases, there was a span of 12 bases. This clonotype was counted many times. Then a second PCR, running roughly 6 to 12 cycles, was carried out with a sample-barcoded 5' primer and a J-beta primer mix. Every cDNA molecule bore a tag from a template-switch adaptor containing 12 random nucleotides. From each sample, at least 2.5 million paired-end reads containing CDR3 were obtained. MiXCR, run by TCRdb on the 5' RACE reads, gives a single entry per CDR3 protein. The sample comprises 750,000 to 950,000 distinct CDR3 sequences, 25% to 35% of which are singletons, and 10% rests with the top ten. These same data were also listed under a study on T cells of mothers and their children. That study adds: The TCR beta CDR3 read count exceeded 9.5 million for each mother and was about 2.8 million for each child. In unrelated and related pairs, TCR recombination output is shaped in a similar way by thymic selection.

The sample consisted of blood. The sequence came from a woman in her forties in good health. The chain links TRBV14 to TRBJ2-7; D not resolved. The CDR3 region is CASSFVVGYEQYF. CDR3 coding DNA: TGTGCCAGCAGCTTCGTTGTGGGTTACGAGCAGTACTTC.